The sample holds many counts of the clone carrying this T cell receptor (beta chain). Antigen unknown. This sample is drawn from a study of neurological immune-mediated disorders. The cDNA was produced through 5'RACE with 10-nucleotide random UMIs. TCRdb passed the 5' RACE reads through MiXCR, listing each CDR3 protein once. Seen here are under 45,000 distinct CDR3 sequences, 2.5% observed once, and the top ten hold 2.4%. Findings and limits, study-wide: When grouped phylogenetically, the repertoires of 18 of the 34 multiple sclerosis patients fell together in one related-CDR3 cluster, which is a possible signature.

Germline loops: CDR1 DFQATT, CDR2 SNEGSKA (reference sequence). V gave up 0 bases and J gave up 8 bases, with 13 bases separating them. CDR3 length equals 14 residues. The V and J genes are TRBV20-1 and TRBJ1-4; weak D call: TRBD1 (5 bases). The source material was PBMCs. The TCR was taken from a man aged 50-60 years with multiple sclerosis. CDR3 loop: CSARDQQGEEKLFF. The CDR3 nucleotides are TGCAGTGCTAGAGATCAGCAGGGCGAGGAAAAACTGTTTTTT.